This T cell receptor (beta chain) was found in a study of CD8 T cells in ankylosing spondylitis. The CDR3 consists of 14 residues. Between the trimmed V and J ends, which lost 2 bases and 1 base, there was a span of 9 bases. CDR1 is SGHRS and CDR2 is YFSETQ in the germline V gene. Study-level results: Matched synovial fluid from ankylosing spondylitis patients was reported to be enriched for disease-linked clones. What appeared characteristic of ankylosing spondylitis blood was a TCR beta motif of under 10 highly homologous variants. Disease-linked clones bore a CD8+ phenotype, appearing relatively rarely in peripheral blood.

It was by quantitative 5'-RACE with molecular barcodes that TCR beta libraries were made. TCRdb re-called the 5' RACE reads through MiXCR, storing one row per CDR3 protein. The data hold 400,000 or so distinct CDR3 sequences, with roughly a quarter observed a single time. This clonotype came up a few times. Antigen specificity is unknown. The chain couples TRBV5-1 to TRBJ1-1; D uncertain. Sequenced sample: blood, either unsorted or a sorted T cell fraction (not recorded which). The TCR sequence derives from a male donor with ankylosing spondylitis. CDR3 loop: CASSFPSGNTEAFF. The CDR3 coding sequence is TGCGCCAGCAGCTTTCCCTCGGGGAACACTGAAGCTTTCTTT. The whole variable domain, remainder taken from reference TRBV5-1 and TRBJ1-1, is KAGVTQTPRYLIKTRGQQVTLSCSPISGHRSVSWYQQTPGQGLQFLFEYFSETQRNKGNFPGRFSGRQFSNSRSEMNVSTLELGDSALYLCASSFPSGNTEAFFGQGTRLTVV.